This T cell receptor (beta chain) comes out of a study of graft-versus-host responses after intestinal transplantation. Study-level information: Recipients across the board were started on anti-thymocyte globulin induction, then kept on tacrolimus and steroids for approximately three years. Study-wide results and caveats: GvH clonotypes were identified within recipient marrow, with a subset emerging first in ileum or blood.

Data came from immunoSEQ multiplex PCR; TCRdb stores just in-frame clones and leaves some out. The sample holds about 130,000 clones, 85% to 95% seen once. Germline CDR1 and CDR2: MNHNY and SVGAGI (reference sequence). This CDR3 comprises 13 residues. With V trimmed by 7 bases and J by 4 bases, 4 bases remained unmatched. To note about this clone: As yet, its antigen is unknown.

The receptor's source is a human donor who received an intestinal transplant. Sample: unstimulated CD4+ T cells sorted from spleen or lymph node cells, taken before intestinal transplant. The genes are TRBV6-6 and TRBJ2-1; 7 positions match TRBD1. CDR3 nucleotides: TGTGCCAGCACCAGGGGACAGTACAATGAGCAGTTCTTC. It yields the protein CASTRGQYNEQFF.